This entry describes one T cell receptor (beta chain). Libraries were prepared by immunoSEQ multiplex PCR; TCRdb keeps only in-frame clonotypes and omits some of them. The data show some 76,000 clones, with 95% to 98% seen just once and approximately 0.2% held by the top ten. The sample belongs to a study of technical replicates of blood from several donors. The source is a human donor in good health. The sample was T cells isolated from PBMCs.

CDR3 sequence: CASSQFSNQPQHF. CDR3 DNA sequence: TGTGCCAGCTCTCAATTCAGTAATCAGCCCCAGCATTTT. The J gene is TRBJ1-5, the V gene TRBV18; no clear D. This CDR3 has 13 amino acids. Germline values: CDR1 KGHSH, CDR2 LQKENI. Trimming stripped 6 bases from V and 4 bases from J, with 10 bases between.